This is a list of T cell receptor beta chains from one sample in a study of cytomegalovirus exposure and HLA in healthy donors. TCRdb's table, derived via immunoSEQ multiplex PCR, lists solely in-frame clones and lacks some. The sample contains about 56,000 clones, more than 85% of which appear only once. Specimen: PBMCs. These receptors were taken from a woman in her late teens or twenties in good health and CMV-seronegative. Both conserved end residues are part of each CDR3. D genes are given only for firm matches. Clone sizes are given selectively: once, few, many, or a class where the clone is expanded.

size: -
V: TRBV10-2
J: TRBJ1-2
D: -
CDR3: CASSENLDGTPGGYTF
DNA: TGCGCCAGCAGTGAGAACTTGGACGGGACACCCGGTGGCTACACCTTC

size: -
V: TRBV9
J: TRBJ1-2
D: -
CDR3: CASSPDPRTDSYGYTF
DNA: TGTGCCAGCAGCCCGGACCCCAGGACAGACAGCTATGGCTACACCTTC

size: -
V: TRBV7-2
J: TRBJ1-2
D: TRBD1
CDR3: CASSLVSYGTGSYGYTF
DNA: TGTGCCAGCAGCTTAGTATCATATGGGACAGGGTCCTATGGCTACACCTTC

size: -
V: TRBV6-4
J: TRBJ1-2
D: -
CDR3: CASSDGGYGYTF
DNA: TGTGCCAGCAGTGACGGAGGGTATGGCTACACCTTC

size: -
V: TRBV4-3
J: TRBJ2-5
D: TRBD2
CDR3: CASSQQAGETQYF
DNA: TGCGCCAGCAGCCAACAAGCGGGGGAGACCCAGTACTTC

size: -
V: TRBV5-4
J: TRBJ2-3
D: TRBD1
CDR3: CASSLPGTESTDTQYF
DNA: TGTGCCAGCAGCTTGCCCGGGACAGAGAGCACAGATACGCAGTATTTT

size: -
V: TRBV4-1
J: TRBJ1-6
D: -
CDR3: CASSQAVAGSPLHF
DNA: TGCGCCAGCAGCCAAGCGGTAGCGGGTTCACCCCTCCACTTT

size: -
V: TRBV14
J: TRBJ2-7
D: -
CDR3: CASSQNVGLLSYEQYF
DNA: TGTGCCAGCAGCCAAAATGTCGGACTTCTCTCCTACGAGCAGTACTTC

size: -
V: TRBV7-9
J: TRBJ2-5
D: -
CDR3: CASSLDYGTPGVRETQYF
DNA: TGTGCCAGCAGCTTAGACTATGGGACTCCAGGCGTCCGGGAGACCCAGTACTTC

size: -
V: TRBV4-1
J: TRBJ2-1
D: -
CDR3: CASSHLEGRGTNEQFF
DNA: TGCGCCAGCAGCCATCTCGAAGGGAGGGGGACTAATGAGCAGTTCTTC

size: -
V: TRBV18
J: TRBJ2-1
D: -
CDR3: CASSPDDRRPPGEQFF
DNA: TGTGCCAGCTCACCAGACGACAGGCGCCCCCCGGGTGAGCAGTTCTTC

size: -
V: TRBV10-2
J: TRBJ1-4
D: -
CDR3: CASRDVGMYEKLFF
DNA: TGCGCCAGCAGAGACGTCGGGATGTATGAAAAACTGTTTTTT

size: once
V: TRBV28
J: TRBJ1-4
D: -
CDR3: CASSLSLPGNEKLFF
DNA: TGTGCCAGCAGTCTAAGTCTGCCCGGGAATGAAAAACTGTTTTTT

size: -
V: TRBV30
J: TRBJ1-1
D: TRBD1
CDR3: CAWSWDRGNTEAFF
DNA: TGTGCCTGGAGTTGGGACAGGGGGAACACTGAAGCTTTCTTT

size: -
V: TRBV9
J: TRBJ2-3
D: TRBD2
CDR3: CASSAWRGGADTQYF
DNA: TGTGCCAGCAGCGCGTGGCGGGGGGGCGCAGATACGCAGTATTTT

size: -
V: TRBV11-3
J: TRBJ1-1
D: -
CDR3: CASSKATGDTEAFF
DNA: TGTGCCAGCAGCAAAGCTACGGGGGACACTGAAGCTTTCTTT

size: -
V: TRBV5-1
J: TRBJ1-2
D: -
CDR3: CASSFYKGGADGYTF
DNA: TGCGCCAGCAGCTTCTACAAGGGAGGGGCGGATGGCTACACCTTC

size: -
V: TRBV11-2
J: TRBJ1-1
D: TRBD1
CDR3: CASRGQPNTEAFF
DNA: TGTGCCAGCAGGGGACAGCCGAACACTGAAGCTTTCTTT

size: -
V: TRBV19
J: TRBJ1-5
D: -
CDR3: CASRQGSGQPQHF
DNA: TGTGCCAGTAGGCAGGGTTCCGGTCAGCCCCAGCATTTT

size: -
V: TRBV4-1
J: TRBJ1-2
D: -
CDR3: CASSQAQGFYGYTF
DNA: TGCGCCAGCAGCCAAGCTCAGGGGTTCTATGGCTACACCTTC

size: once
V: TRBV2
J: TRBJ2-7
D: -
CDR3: CASSEAPLDMPSYEQYF
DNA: TGTGCCAGCAGTGAAGCGCCCCTGGACATGCCCTCCTACGAGCAGTACTTC

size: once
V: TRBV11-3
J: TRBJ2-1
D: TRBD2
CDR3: CASSRTDLAGVYEQFF
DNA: TGTGCCAGCAGCCGTACTGATCTAGCGGGAGTCTATGAGCAGTTCTTC

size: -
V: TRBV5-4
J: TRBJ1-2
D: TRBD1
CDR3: CASSFLTGGYGYTF
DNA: TGTGCCAGCAGCTTCTTGACAGGGGGCTATGGCTACACCTTC

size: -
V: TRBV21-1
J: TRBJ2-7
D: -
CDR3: CASSTRSVVRVTEQYF
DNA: TGTGCCAGCAGCACGCGAAGTGTGGTGCGGGTTACCGAGCAGTACTTC

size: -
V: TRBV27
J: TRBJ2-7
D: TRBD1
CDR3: CASSLSGGEVTYEQYF
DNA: TGTGCCAGCAGTTTATCAGGGGGCGAGGTAACCTACGAGCAGTACTTC

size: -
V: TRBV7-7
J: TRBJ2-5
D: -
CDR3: CASAENKETQYF
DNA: TGTGCCAGCGCGGAAAACAAAGAGACCCAGTACTTC